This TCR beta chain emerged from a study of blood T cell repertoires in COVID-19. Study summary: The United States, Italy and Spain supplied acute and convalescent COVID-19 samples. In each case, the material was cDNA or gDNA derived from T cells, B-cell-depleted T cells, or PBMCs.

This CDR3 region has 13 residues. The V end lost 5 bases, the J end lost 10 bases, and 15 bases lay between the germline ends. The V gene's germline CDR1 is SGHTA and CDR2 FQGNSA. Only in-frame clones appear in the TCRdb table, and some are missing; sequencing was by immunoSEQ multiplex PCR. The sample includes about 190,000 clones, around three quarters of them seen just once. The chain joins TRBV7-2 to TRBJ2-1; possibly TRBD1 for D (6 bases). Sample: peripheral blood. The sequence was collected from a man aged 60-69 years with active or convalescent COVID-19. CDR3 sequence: CASSRETGYEQFF. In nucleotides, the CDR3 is TGTGCCAGCAGCCGGGAAACAGGGTACGAGCAGTTCTTC.